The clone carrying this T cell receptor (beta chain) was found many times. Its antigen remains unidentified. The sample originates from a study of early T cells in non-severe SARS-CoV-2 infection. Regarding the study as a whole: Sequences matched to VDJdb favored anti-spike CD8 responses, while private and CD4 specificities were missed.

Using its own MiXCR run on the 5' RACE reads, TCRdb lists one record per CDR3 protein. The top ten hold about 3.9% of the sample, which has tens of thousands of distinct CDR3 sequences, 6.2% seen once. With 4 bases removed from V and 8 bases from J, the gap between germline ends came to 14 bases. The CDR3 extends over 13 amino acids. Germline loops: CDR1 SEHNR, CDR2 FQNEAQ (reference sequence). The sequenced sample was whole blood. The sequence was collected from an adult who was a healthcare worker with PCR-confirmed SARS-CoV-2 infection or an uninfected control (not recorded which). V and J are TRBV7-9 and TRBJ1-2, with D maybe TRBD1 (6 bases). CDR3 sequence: CASSSRVGGGYTF. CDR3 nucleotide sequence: TGTGCCAGCAGCTCCCGTGTAGGGGGAGGCTACACCTTC.